This T cell receptor (beta chain) is drawn from a study of beta chain features in type 1 diabetes. Expressed TCRB transcripts got sequenced, as all isolated RNA was reverse transcribed. Clones were read by immunoSEQ multiplex PCR, and TCRdb kept only the in-frame ones, dropping some. The sample shows fewer than 250,000 clones, around 10% of them seen only once. Germline loops: CDR1 GTSNPN, CDR2 SVGIG (reference sequence). The CDR3 has 12 amino acids. The V end lost 6 bases, the J end lost 7 bases, and 13 bases lay between the germline ends. The chain uses TRBV30 and TRBJ1-5; D might be TRBD1 (5 bases). Specimen: naive CD4+ T cells from blood. The sequence was obtained from a woman aged 18-29 years in good health. Written as DNA, the CDR3 is TGTGCCTGCTCCGATCAGGGACAGCCCCAGCATTTT. This sequence encodes CACSDQGQPQHF.